A selection of T cell receptor beta chains follows, all from one sample in a study of CD8 T cells in ankylosing spondylitis. TCRdb passed the 5' RACE reads through MiXCR, listing each CDR3 protein once. The sample yields 800,000 to 900,000 distinct CDR3 sequences, about 11% seen once. The sample consisted of blood, either unsorted or a sorted T cell fraction (not recorded which). These receptors came from a male donor with ankylosing spondylitis. Both conserved end residues are trimmed from each CDR3.

V gene	J gene	CDR3 protein
TRBV5-1	TRBJ1-2	ASSERPGQGIGYT
TRBV6-2/TRBV6-3	TRBJ1-1	ASRPQGRDTEAF
TRBV4-3	TRBJ2-7	ASSPMKGASTYEQY
TRBV4-3	TRBJ2-1	ASSQGMGLAPYEQF
TRBV27	TRBJ2-1	ASSDRTGFLHNEQF
TRBV20-1	TRBJ2-2	SASPRGQTGELF
TRBV5-1	TRBJ2-3	ASSLNRDWRRKLDTQY
TRBV27	TRBJ1-4	ASSPLSAGEKLF
TRBV6-5	TRBJ2-3	ASSYAGSDTQY
TRBV29-1	TRBJ1-2	SVAGQGVAGGYT
TRBV10-1	TRBJ2-1	ASSDLGMGGRPDEQF
TRBV5-1	TRBJ2-2	ASSLGLLRRTGELF
TRBV29-1	TRBJ2-1	SAWGGAVYNEQF
TRBV20-1	TRBJ2-1	SASRTRDPYNEQF
TRBV20-1	TRBJ2-2	SAIPGGELF
TRBV12-3/TRBV12-4	TRBJ1-2	ASSLALGDGYT
TRBV20-1	TRBJ2-1	SARGRQGRYNEQF
TRBV20-1	TRBJ2-7	SAGGTGGYHEQY
TRBV10-3	TRBJ1-1	AITPKTGNTEAF
TRBV28	TRBJ2-5	ASSLSGVEGTQY
TRBV29-1	TRBJ2-5	SVEAGIQETQY
TRBV20-1	TRBJ2-3	SARGSLHTQY
TRBV6-2/TRBV6-3	TRBJ2-3	ASSHLRERGGQSQY
TRBV12-3/TRBV12-4	TRBJ2-1	ASSSTRTEHNEQF
TRBV20-1	TRBJ1-4	SARGGNARMEKLF
TRBV28	TRBJ2-7	ASEGQGYEQY